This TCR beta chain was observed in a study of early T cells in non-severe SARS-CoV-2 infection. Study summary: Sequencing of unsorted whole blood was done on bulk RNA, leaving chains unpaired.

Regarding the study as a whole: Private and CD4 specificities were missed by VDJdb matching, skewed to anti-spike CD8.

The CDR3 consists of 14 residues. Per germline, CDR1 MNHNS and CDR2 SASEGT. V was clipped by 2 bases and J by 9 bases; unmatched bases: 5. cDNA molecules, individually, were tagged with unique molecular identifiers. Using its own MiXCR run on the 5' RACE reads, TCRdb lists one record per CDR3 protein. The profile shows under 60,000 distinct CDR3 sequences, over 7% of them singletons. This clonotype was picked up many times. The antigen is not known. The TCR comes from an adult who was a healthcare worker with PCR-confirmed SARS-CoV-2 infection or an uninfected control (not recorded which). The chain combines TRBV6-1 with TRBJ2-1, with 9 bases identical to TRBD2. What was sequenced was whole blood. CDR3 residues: CASSEQREVSEQFF. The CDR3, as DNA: TGTGCCAGCAGTGAACAGCGGGAGGTCAGTGAGCAGTTCTTC.